The present T cell receptor (beta chain) was sequenced within a study of chemoradiotherapy in HPV16-positive cancers (dated 2022 in TCRdb). Study-wide context: Candidate HPV-specific T-cell clones and common TCR motifs were defined through functional T-cell assays on cells from two HPV16-positive patients. Whether T-cell immunity against the HPV oncoproteins E6 and E7 changes during chemoradiotherapy and whether survival is affected by this immunity were examined in the study. TCR repertoires from roughly 93 patients with HPV-related cancers were then used to track the candidate HPV-specific TCRs and motifs. Overall study outcomes, separate from this receptor: Only two HPV16-positive patients were used to derive the functional definition of HPV-specific T cells, and the survival association was reported for HPV16-positive patients. Expansion of candidate HPV-specific clones and E7-related TCR motifs was observed in the tumor microenvironment during treatment, whereas no such expansion was observed for non-HPV-specific T cells. Among HPV16-positive patients, expansion of HPV-responsive T cells during chemoradiotherapy was associated with better recurrence-free survival.

The protocol used for the library was the immunoSEQ multiplex PCR assay. TCRdb provides this immuneACCESS table in a form limited to in-frame rearrangements. Some clones are lacking; in checked studies, under half of them reflect an unresolved V gene, and why the rest are absent is not known. This sample is represented by 5,000 to 6,500 clones; less than 80% of them were singletons. In total, the top ten clones hold around 20% of the sample. Regarding this clone: It has no known antigen specificity. No much larger clone exists at a distance of one base, and base qualities are not known.

Repertoires were sampled repeatedly over the course of chemoradiotherapy, so clonal expansion could be followed in the tumor microenvironment. This specimen was taken from a patient who underwent chemoradiotherapy. This clonotype was obtained from a human donor with HPV-associated anogenital cancer.

In nucleotides, the sequence is TGTGCCAGCAAAATATGGCTCCGGGAGGGCCACCAAGAGACCCAGTACTTC. Translated, this gives CASKIWLREGHQETQYF. The chain is made from TRBV27 and TRBJ2-5, with 8 central nucleotides matching TRBD2. The CDR3 measures 17 amino acids from cysteine to phenylalanine. Of the read, only the CDR3 DNA is kept; its 51 bases are in frame from base 1. V is pruned by 7 bases and J by 0 bases, leaving 13 bases of the junction without a gene match. CDR1 and CDR2 were assigned from the germline V gene (reference sequence) as MNHEY and SMNVEV.